This T cell receptor beta chain was recorded in a study of blood T cell repertoires in COVID-19. On the study more broadly: Donors in the United States, Italy and Spain gave samples during acute or convalescent COVID-19. In each case, the material was cDNA or gDNA derived from T cells, B-cell-depleted T cells, or PBMCs.

Original methodology: Amplification of reference gene primers was used by the study to estimate nucleated cell counts. Sequenced by immunoSEQ multiplex PCR; TCRdb stores in-frame clones only, minus some. The D gene and trimming were derived from the DNA, and the V and J assignments and clone size from that table. The repertoire holds 250,000 to 300,000 clones, with roughly 88% as singletons. The CDR3 is 16 residues long. V trimming: 0 bases; J trimming: 2 bases; junction bases outside the gene matches: 5. Germline V lookup: CDR1 ENHRY, CDR2 SYGVKD. The chain employs TRBV10-3 and TRBJ2-7; 9 bases are a match to TRBD1. Sequencing was performed on peripheral blood. The TCR sequence derives from a woman aged 25 to 39 who had recovered from COVID-19. For the CDR3, the DNA is TGTGCCATCAGTGAGTCGATAACAGGGGGCCCCTACGAGCAGTACTTC. Translation gives CAISESITGGPYEQYF.